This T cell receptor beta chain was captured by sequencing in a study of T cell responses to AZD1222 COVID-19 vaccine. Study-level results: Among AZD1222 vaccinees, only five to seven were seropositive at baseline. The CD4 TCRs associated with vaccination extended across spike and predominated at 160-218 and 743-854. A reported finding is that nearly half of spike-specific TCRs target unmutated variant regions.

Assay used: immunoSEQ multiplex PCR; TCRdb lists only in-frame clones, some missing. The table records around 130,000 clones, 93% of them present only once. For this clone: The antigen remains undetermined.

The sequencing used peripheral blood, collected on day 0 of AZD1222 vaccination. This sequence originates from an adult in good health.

CDR3 DNA sequence: TGTGCCATCAGTGAACGGGGCGAGCCCCAAGAGACCCAGTACTTC. This gives the protein CAISERGEPQETQYF. The V and J genes are TRBV10-3 and TRBJ2-5; the D gene could be TRBD1 or TRBD2 (5 bases each). This CDR3 has 15 residues. V lost 3 bases to trimming and J lost 1 base, with 12 bases between them. Germline CDR1 and CDR2: ENHRY and SYGVKD.